Below, 31 T cell receptor beta chains from the same sample are listed, as sequenced in a study of control samples from healthy donors and cancer patients. The assay was immunoSEQ multiplex PCR, and TCRdb's table has in-frame clones only and misses some. The table lists about 59,000 clones, more than 85% of them singletons, with roughly 1.6% in the top ten. Sequenced: PBMCs. These receptors were taken from a man aged 35 to 55 with colorectal cancer.

The chain recombines TRBV7-9 with TRBJ2-1, with D perhaps TRBD2 (5 bases). The V end was cut by 7 bases, the J end by 4 bases, with 14 bases between. Germline values: CDR1 SEHNR, CDR2 FQNEAQ (reference sequence). This CDR3 contains 14 residues. CDR3 region: CASTLSGGYNEQFF. The CDR3 DNA follows: TGTGCCAGCACTTTAAGCGGCGGTTACAATGAGCAGTTCTTC.

The rearrangement joins TRBV19 to TRBJ2-7; maybe TRBD1 (5 bases). The CDR3 covers 15 residues. Germline CDR1 is LNHDA and CDR2 is SQIVND (reference sequence). With 3 bases removed from V and 3 bases from J, the gap between germline ends came to 15 bases. This CDR3 is CASSISRAPSYEQYF. CDR3 bases: TGTGCCAGTAGTATCAGCAGGGCCCCCAGCTACGAGCAGTACTTC.

The chain is built from TRBV5-4 and TRBJ1-2, with 9 bases identical to TRBD1. Germline CDR1 SGHNT, CDR2 YYREEE (reference sequence). The CDR3 totals 14 residues. Losses at the gene ends were 1 base for V and 5 bases for J; bases not matched to a gene: 3. CDR3 in DNA: TGTGCCAGCAGCTTGTCGGGGACAGGGTATGGCTACACCTTC. Translated, it gives CASSLSGTGYGYTF.

The V call is TRBV30, the J call TRBJ1-1, with D tentatively TRBD1 (5 bases). The V gene lost 3 bases and the J gene lost 5 bases, with 10 bases spanning the gap. This CDR3 has 12 residues. Looked up from germline, CDR1 is GTSNPN and CDR2 is SVGIG (reference sequence). CDR3 amino acids: CAWRVGVTEAFF. The CDR3 nucleotides are TGTGCCTGGAGGGTAGGGGTGACTGAAGCTTTCTTT.

This clone was observed a few times. Additional DNA sequences in this sample encode the identical CDR3. The J gene is TRBJ2-5, the V gene TRBV6-5, with D maybe TRBD1 (5 bases). The CDR3 spans 15 residues. V dropped 6 bases and J dropped 2 bases, with 16 bases sitting between them. CDR1 MNHEY and CDR2 SVGAGI come from the germline V gene. CDR3 DNA sequence: TGTGCCAGCAGACGCAGCCAGGGTTGGCAAGAGACCCAGTACTTC. Its translation is CASRRSQGWQETQYF.

The V gene is TRBV2, the J gene TRBJ2-2; D remains ambiguous. Germline V gene sequence: CDR1 SNHLY, CDR2 FYNNEI. V lost 6 bases and J lost 3, with 5 bases in between. The CDR3 totals 12 residues. The chain's CDR3 is CASRGYTGELFF. The CDR3 DNA sequence: TGTGCCAGCAGGGGGTACACCGGGGAGCTGTTTTTT.

The gene calls are TRBV3-1 (or the pseudogene TRBV3-2) and TRBJ1-1; TRBD1 matches at 8 bases. The CDR3 runs 14 residues. Per the germline V gene, CDR1 is LGHDT and CDR2 is YNNKEL (reference sequence). J lost 4 bases, V lost 5 bases, and 6 bases had no gene match. As DNA, the CDR3 is TGTGCCAGCAGCAGATCAGGGGGCGTCACTGAAGCTTTCTTT. Encoded protein: CASSRSGGVTEAFF.

The chain joins TRBV30 to TRBJ1-2; possibly TRBD1 for D (6 bases). The germline V and J ends were trimmed by 5 bases and 8 bases, with 15 bases remaining between them. The germline V gene has CDR1 GTSNPN and CDR2 SVGIG (reference sequence). This CDR3 is built from 12 residues. The CDR3 reads CAWLHRVDGYTF. The DNA for the CDR3 is TGTGCCTGGCTCCACAGGGTTGACGGCTACACCTTC.

The chain recombines TRBV7-9 with TRBJ1-1; no definite D call. Germline V gene data show CDR1 as SEHNR and CDR2 as FQNEAQ (reference sequence). There are 13 residues in the CDR3. V gave up 5 bases and J gave up 3 bases, with 10 bases separating them. The CDR3 coding sequence is TGTGCCAGCAGCCCCGGGTGGGACACTGAAGCTTTCTTT. Translating gives CASSPGWDTEAFF.

The rearrangement joins TRBV11-3 to TRBJ2-3; no firm D call. V was trimmed by 1 base and J by 5 bases, leaving 13 bases between them. Germline V gene sequence: CDR1 SGHNT, CDR2 YENEEA. CDR3 size: 15 residues. In nucleotides, the CDR3 is TGTGCCAGCAGCTTAGTCGGCAGAGAGCAAGATACGCAGTATTTT. Its translation is CASSLVGREQDTQYF.

The rearrangement uses TRBV5-1 and TRBJ1-4; D not certain. Germline loops: CDR1 SGHRS, CDR2 YFSETQ. Trimming removed 4 bases at V and 3 bases at J, with 13 bases between. This CDR3 is 15 amino acids long. DNA for the CDR3: TGCGCCAGCAGCCGAGCCGAGGGTGCTAATGAAAAACTGTTTTTT. Translating gives CASSRAEGANEKLFF.

The chain joins TRBV7-3 to TRBJ1-3; D gene ambiguous. This CDR3 has 14 residues. Germline V CDR1 and CDR2: SGHTA, FQGTGA. V was trimmed by 5 bases and J by 4 bases, leaving 12 bases between them. Here the CDR3 DNA reads TGTGCCAGCAGCCCCGGCGATTTCGGAAACACCATATATTTT. Translating it yields CASSPGDFGNTIYF.

The genes are TRBV29-1 and TRBJ1-2; D may be TRBD1 (5 bases). Germline CDR1 SQVTM, CDR2 ANQGSEA. CDR3 size: 10 residues. V was trimmed by 7 bases and J by 10 bases, leaving 13 bases between them. This CDR3 reads CSAGTENYTF. The DNA of the CDR3 is TGCAGCGCCGGGACGGAAAACTACACCTTC.

The CDR3 region has the DNA TGTGCCAGCAGCGCTTGGGGGGACGGGGAGCTGTTTTTT. Amino acids: CASSAWGDGELFF. V is TRBV3-1 (or the pseudogene TRBV3-2) and J is TRBJ2-2; tentatively, D is TRBD2 (6 bases). The germline CDR1 and CDR2 sequences are LGHDT and YNNKEL (reference sequence). Trimming took 5 bases from V and 7 from J, leaving 11 bases between them. The CDR3 totals 13 residues.

This clone was observed a handful of times. The chain joins TRBV11-2 to TRBJ2-7; the D gene is possibly TRBD2 (7 bases). From germline, CDR1 is SGHAT and CDR2 FQNNGV. This CDR3 region has 14 residues. V was cut by 5 bases and J by 5 bases, with 16 bases left in between. CDR3 loop: CASSLRGGLDEQYF. In nucleotides, the CDR3 is TGTGCCAGCAGCCTTAGGGGGGGTCTCGACGAGCAGTACTTC.

J is TRBJ2-3 and V is TRBV6-6, with 10 positions matching TRBD1. The CDR3 loop spans 16 amino acids. V was pared by 0 bases and J by 5 bases, with 5 bases of the junction left unmatched. CDR1 is MNHNY and CDR2 is SVGAGI in the germline V gene (reference sequence). The CDR3 loop is CASSYSRQGAQDTQYF. The DNA for the CDR3 is TGTGCCAGCAGTTACTCGCGACAGGGGGCGCAAGATACGCAGTATTTT.

The rearrangement uses TRBV7-9 and TRBJ1-1; D might be TRBD1 (5 bases). The CDR3 consists of 17 residues. The V and J ends lost 1 base and 0 bases respectively, with 15 bases between them. The germline CDR1 and CDR2 sequences are SEHNR and FQNEAQ (reference sequence). CDR3: CASSLGRVRTLNTEAFF. As DNA, the CDR3 is TGTGCCAGCAGCTTAGGGAGAGTTCGGACACTGAACACTGAAGCTTTCTTT.

The chain links TRBV9 to TRBJ2-1; TRBD2 matches at 9 bases. The ends lost 5 bases at V and 2 bases at J; junction bases unmatched: 5. The CDR3 consists of 15 residues. The germline gives CDR1 SGDLS, CDR2 YYNGEE. In nucleotides, the CDR3 is TGTGCCAGCAGTCCTGGCGGGGGGGCCTACAATGAGCAGTTCTTC. Residues: CASSPGGGAYNEQFF. Drawing the rest from reference TRBV9 and TRBJ2-1, the complete variable domain is DSGVTQTPKHLITATGQRVTLRCSPRSGDLSVYWYQQSLDQGLQFLIQYYNGEERAKGNILERFSAQQFPDLHSELNLSSLELGDSALYFCASSPGGGAYNEQFFGPGTRLTVL.

The chain uses TRBV5-8 and TRBJ2-1; 8 bases are a match to TRBD1. Germline CDR1 is SGHTS and CDR2 is YDEGEE. The CDR3 is 15 residues long. Losses at the gene ends were 0 bases for V and 5 bases for J; bases not matched to a gene: 4. CDR3: CASSLGTGIHNEQFF. CDR3 DNA: TGTGCCAGCAGCTTGGGGACAGGGATCCACAATGAGCAGTTCTTC.

CDR3 DNA: TGTGCCAGCAGCTTAGTGGCCATGAGGGGCCCCACTGAAGCTTTCTTT. This codes for CASSLVAMRGPTEAFF. The V and J genes are TRBV7-3 and TRBJ1-1; D possibly corresponds to TRBD1 (5 bases). Trimming took 2 bases from V and 4 from J, leaving 17 bases between them. The germline gives CDR1 SGHTA, CDR2 FQGTGA. The CDR3 is 16 residues long.

V and J are TRBV5-1 and TRBJ1-2; 9 positions match TRBD1. The CDR3 runs to 15 residues. Germline V gene lookup returns CDR1 SGHRS and CDR2 YFSETQ. The J segment lost 4 bases and the V segment lost 4 bases, leaving 8 bases of the junction unmatched. The CDR3 region has the DNA TGCGCCAGCAGCCCAAACAGGGGGCTGGGCTATGGCTACACCTTC. Translated: CASSPNRGLGYGYTF. The whole variable domain, remainder taken from reference TRBV5-1 and TRBJ1-2, is KAGVTQTPRYLIKTRGQQVTLSCSPISGHRSVSWYQQTPGQGLQFLFEYFSETQRNKGNFPGRFSGRQFSNSRSEMNVSTLELGDSALYLCASSPNRGLGYGYTFGSGTRLTVV.

This sequence joins TRBV9 and TRBJ1-6; 7 bases map to TRBD1. Germline CDR1 SGDLS, CDR2 YYNGEE. The CDR3 runs 14 residues. The V gene end was trimmed by 3 bases and the J gene end by 10 bases; junction bases not matched to a gene: 7. The CDR3 region is CASSATGLDSPLHF. CDR3 bases: TGTGCCAGCAGCGCGACAGGGCTCGACTCACCCCTCCACTTT.

The J gene is TRBJ1-4, the V gene TRBV4-1; no clear D gene. Germline V gene lookup returns CDR1 MGHRA and CDR2 YSYEKL. The CDR3 length is 15 residues. V shed 3 bases and J shed 0 bases, with 8 bases lying between them. The CDR3 here is CASSHLEATNEKLFF. The DNA for the CDR3 is TGCGCCAGCAGCCATCTGGAGGCAACTAATGAAAAACTGTTTTTT.

The chain links TRBV14 to TRBJ2-3; D perhaps matches TRBD2 (6 bases). The CDR3 length is 16 residues. Germline V lookup: CDR1 SGHDN, CDR2 FVKESK. Trimming shortened V by 4 bases and J by 0 bases, and 14 bases separated the two germline ends. The CDR3 DNA reads as TGTGCCAGCAGCCGGGGGACTTACACCAGCACAGATACGCAGTATTTT. Its translation is CASSRGTYTSTDTQYF.

The sample holds one count of this clone. The V call is TRBV7-2, the J call TRBJ2-5; the D is unclear. Per germline, CDR1 SGHTA and CDR2 FQGNSA. Trimming removed 4 bases from V and 0 bases from J, with 3 bases in between. This CDR3 has 12 residues. The CDR3 DNA follows: TGTGCCAGCAGCTATTACCAAGAGACCCAGTACTTC. It is translated as CASSYYQETQYF.

The chain combines TRBV27 with TRBJ2-1; either TRBD1 or TRBD2 may fit D (5 bases each). Germline V lookup: CDR1 MNHEY, CDR2 SMNVEV (reference sequence). CDR3 length: 17 amino acids. The V end lost 4 bases, the J end lost 1 base, and 17 bases lay between the germline ends. DNA of the CDR3: TGTGCCAGCAGTTACACCTCGGGATGGGGGTCCTACAATGAGCAGTTCTTC. It encodes CASSYTSGWGSYNEQFF.

The chain has TRBV27 and TRBJ2-2; D call uncertain. Germline lookup yields CDR1 MNHEY and CDR2 SMNVEV (reference sequence). Trimming shortened V by 2 bases and J by 2 bases, and 9 bases separated the two germline ends. This CDR3 is built from 15 residues. The CDR3 DNA follows: TGTGCCAGCAGTTTAGGGAAGATAAACACCGGGGAGCTGTTTTTT. It encodes CASSLGKINTGELFF.

CDR3 bases: TGTGCCAGCAGCTCCTCTGACAGGACTTACGAGCAGTACTTC. Its protein is CASSSSDRTYEQYF. V and J are TRBV6-5 and TRBJ2-7; tentatively, D is TRBD1 (6 bases). The germline V gene has CDR1 MNHEY and CDR2 SVGAGI. This CDR3 is 14 amino acids long. Trimming stripped 6 bases from V and 4 bases from J, with 16 bases between.

J is TRBJ1-3 and V is TRBV6-1; the D gene is possibly TRBD1 (5 bases). CDR1 and CDR2 from the germline V gene are MNHNS and SASEGT. Trimming took 1 base from V and 0 from J, leaving 10 bases between them. This CDR3 has 16 amino acids. In DNA form, the CDR3 reads TGTGCCAGCAGTGAAGGAACAGGCCACTCTGGAAACACCATATATTTT. Protein sequence: CASSEGTGHSGNTIYF.

This sequence joins TRBV2 and TRBJ1-1, with D unresolved. The CDR3 totals 14 residues. Germline assignment: CDR1 SNHLY and CDR2 FYNNEI. V was trimmed by 0 bases and J by 10 bases, leaving 15 bases between them. This CDR3 is CASSEARAAPRAFF. The CDR3 nucleotides read TGTGCCAGCAGTGAAGCGAGGGCCGCGCCAAGAGCTTTCTTT.

This clone has just a few counts. J is TRBJ1-5 and V is TRBV4-1; 7 nucleotides match TRBD1. Germline lookup yields CDR1 MGHRA and CDR2 YSYEKL. Trimming took 4 bases from V and 8 from J; bases not matched to a gene: 8. CDR3 size: 14 residues. The CDR3 bases are TGCGCCAGCAGCCTTGGACAGGTGGGCGAGCCCCAGCATTTT. Its translation: CASSLGQVGEPQHF.